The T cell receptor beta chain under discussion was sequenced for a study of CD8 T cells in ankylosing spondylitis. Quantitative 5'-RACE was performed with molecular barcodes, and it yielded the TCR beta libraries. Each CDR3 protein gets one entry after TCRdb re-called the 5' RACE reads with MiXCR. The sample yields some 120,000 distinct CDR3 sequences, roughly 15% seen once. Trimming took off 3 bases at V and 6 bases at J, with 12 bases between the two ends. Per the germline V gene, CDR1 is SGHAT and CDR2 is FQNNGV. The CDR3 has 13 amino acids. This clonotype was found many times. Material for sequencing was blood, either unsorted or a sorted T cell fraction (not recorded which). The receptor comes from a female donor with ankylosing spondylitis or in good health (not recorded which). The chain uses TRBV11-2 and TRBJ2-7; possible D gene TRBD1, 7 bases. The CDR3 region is CASSFAGGGEQYF. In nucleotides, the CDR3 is TGTGCCAGCAGCTTTGCAGGGGGAGGCGAGCAGTACTTC.